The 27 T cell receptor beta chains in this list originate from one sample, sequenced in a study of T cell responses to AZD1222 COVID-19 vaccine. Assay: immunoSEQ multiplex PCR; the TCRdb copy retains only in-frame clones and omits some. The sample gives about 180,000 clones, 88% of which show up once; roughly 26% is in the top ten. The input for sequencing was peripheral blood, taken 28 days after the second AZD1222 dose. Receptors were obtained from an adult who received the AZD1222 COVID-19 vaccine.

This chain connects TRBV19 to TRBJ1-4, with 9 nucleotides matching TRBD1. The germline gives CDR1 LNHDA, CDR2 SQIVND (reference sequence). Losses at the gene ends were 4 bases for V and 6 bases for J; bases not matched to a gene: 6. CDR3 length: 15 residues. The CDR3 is CASSTQGAGDEKLFF. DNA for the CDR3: TGTGCCAGTAGTACACAGGGGGCCGGTGATGAAAAACTGTTTTTT.

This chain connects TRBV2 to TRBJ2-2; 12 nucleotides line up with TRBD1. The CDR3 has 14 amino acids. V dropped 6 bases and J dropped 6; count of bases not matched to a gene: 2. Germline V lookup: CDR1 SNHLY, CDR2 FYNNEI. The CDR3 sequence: CASRGQGAAGELFF. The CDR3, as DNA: TGTGCCAGCAGGGGACAGGGGGCCGCCGGGGAGCTGTTTTTT. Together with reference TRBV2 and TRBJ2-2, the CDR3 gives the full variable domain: EPEVTQTPSHQVTQMGQEVILRCVPISNHLYFYWYRQILGQKVEFLVSFYNNEISEKSEIFDDQFSVERPDGSNFTLKIRSTKLEDSAMYFCASRGQGAAGELFFGEGSRLTVL.

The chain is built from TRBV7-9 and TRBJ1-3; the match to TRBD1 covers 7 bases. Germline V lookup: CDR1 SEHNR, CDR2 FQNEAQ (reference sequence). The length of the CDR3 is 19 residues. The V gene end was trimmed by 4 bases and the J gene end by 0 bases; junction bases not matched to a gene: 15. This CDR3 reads CASSSRQGIEGLSGNTIYF. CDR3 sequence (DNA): TGTGCCAGCAGCTCAAGACAGGGAATAGAGGGACTCTCTGGAAACACCATATATTTT.

Written as DNA, the CDR3 is TGCGCCAGCAGCCAAGAGCCACCGGGACTAGCGGGTCACATTGAGTTCTTC. Protein product: CASSQEPPGLAGHIEFF. This chain links TRBV4-3 with TRBJ2-1, with 12 bases identical to TRBD2. The CDR3 is 17 amino acids. Germline loops: CDR1 LGHNA, CDR2 YSLEER. J was trimmed by 14 bases and V by 0 bases; bases with no gene match: 14.

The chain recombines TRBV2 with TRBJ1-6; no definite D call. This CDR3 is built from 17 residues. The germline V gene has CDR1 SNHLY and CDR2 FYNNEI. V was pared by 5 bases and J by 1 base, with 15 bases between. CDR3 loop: CASSPGGMGSYNSPLHF. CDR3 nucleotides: TGTGCCAGCAGTCCGGGAGGGATGGGGTCCTATAATTCACCCCTCCACTTT.

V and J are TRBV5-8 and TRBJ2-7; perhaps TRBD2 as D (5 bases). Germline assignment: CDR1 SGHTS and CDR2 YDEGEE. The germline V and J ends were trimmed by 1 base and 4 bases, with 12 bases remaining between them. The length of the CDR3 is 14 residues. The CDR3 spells CASSLNGVVYEQYF. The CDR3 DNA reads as TGTGCCAGCAGCTTGAACGGGGTAGTATACGAGCAGTACTTC.

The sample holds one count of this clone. For the CDR3, the DNA is TGTGCCAGTACCCCGGGATTAGGGGTTGGGACTGAAGCTTTCTTT. It encodes CASTPGLGVGTEAFF. This sequence joins TRBV19 and TRBJ1-1; D possibly corresponds to TRBD1 (5 bases). This CDR3 is 15 amino acids long. V lost 7 bases, J lost 5 bases, and 20 bases lay in between. Germline-derived CDR1 and CDR2 are LNHDA and SQIVND (reference sequence). Drawing the rest from reference TRBV19 and TRBJ1-1, the complete variable domain is DGGITQSPKYLFRKEGQNVTLSCEQNLNHDAMYWYRQDPGQGLRLIYYSQIVNDFQKGDIAEGYSVSREKKESFPLTVTSAQKNPTAFYLCASTPGLGVGTEAFFGQGTRLTVV.

DNA for the CDR3: TGTGCCGCCGGGACAGACCAAGAGACCCAGTACTTC. This gives the protein CAAGTDQETQYF. The rearrangement uses TRBV10-3 and TRBJ2-5; 7 bases line up with TRBD1. CDR1 and CDR2 (germline): ENHRY, SYGVKD. The CDR3 has 12 amino acids. After removal of 11 bases from V and 0 bases from J, the junction contained 3 bases not matched to a gene.

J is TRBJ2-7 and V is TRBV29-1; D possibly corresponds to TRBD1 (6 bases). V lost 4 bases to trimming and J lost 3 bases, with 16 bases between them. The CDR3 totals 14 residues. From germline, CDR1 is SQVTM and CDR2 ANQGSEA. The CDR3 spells CSVGYSGQRYEQYF. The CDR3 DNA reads TGCAGCGTTGGTTACTCGGGACAACGCTACGAGCAGTACTTC.

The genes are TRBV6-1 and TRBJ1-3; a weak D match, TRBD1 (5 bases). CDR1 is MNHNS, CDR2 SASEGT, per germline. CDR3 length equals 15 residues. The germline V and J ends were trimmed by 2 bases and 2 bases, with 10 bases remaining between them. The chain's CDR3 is CASSEYPGAGNTIYF. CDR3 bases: TGTGCCAGCAGTGAATACCCGGGGGCTGGAAACACCATATATTTT.

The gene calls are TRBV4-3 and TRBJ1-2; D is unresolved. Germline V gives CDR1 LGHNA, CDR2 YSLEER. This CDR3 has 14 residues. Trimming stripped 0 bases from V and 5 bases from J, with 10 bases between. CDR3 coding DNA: TGCGCCAGCAGCCAAGATTACGGACTTTATGGCTACACCTTC. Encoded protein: CASSQDYGLYGYTF.

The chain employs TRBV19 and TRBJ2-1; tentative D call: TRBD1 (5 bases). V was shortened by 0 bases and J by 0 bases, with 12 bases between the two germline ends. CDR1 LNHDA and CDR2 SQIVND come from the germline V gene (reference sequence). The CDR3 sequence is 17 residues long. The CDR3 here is CASSIDFLTGSYNEQFF. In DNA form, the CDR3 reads TGTGCCAGTAGTATAGACTTCCTTACAGGCTCCTACAATGAGCAGTTCTTC.

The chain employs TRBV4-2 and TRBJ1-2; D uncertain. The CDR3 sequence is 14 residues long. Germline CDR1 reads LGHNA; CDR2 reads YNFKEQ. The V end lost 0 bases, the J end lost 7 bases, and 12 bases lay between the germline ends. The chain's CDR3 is CASSQDIEARGYTF. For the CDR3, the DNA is TGTGCCAGCAGCCAAGATATTGAGGCCCGTGGCTACACCTTC.

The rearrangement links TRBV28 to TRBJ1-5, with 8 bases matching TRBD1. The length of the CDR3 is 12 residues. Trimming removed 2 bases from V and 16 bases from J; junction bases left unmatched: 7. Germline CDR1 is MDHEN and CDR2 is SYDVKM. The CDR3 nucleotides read TGTGCCAGCAGTTTAAGGACAGGGCCCAATCATTTT. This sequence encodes CASSLRTGPNHF.

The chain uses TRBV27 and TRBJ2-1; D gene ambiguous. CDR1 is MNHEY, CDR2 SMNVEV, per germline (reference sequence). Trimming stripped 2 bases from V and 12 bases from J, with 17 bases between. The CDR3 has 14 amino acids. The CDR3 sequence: CASSLTPRTVWQFF. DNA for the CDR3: TGTGCCAGCAGTTTAACGCCCCGCACGGTATGGCAGTTCTTC.

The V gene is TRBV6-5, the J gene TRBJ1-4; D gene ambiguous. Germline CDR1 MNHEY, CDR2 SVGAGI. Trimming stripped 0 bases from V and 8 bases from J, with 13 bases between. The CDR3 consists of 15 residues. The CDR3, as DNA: TGTGCCAGCAGTTACTCAGAGGGAAAGGGCGAAAAACTGTTTTTT. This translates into CASSYSEGKGEKLFF.

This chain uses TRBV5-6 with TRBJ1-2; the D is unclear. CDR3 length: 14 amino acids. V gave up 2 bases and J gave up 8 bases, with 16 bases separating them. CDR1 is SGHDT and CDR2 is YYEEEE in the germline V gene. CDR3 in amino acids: CASSLMGAPEGYTF. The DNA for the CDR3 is TGTGCCAGCAGCTTAATGGGCGCGCCGGAGGGCTACACCTTC.

This CDR3 is CAWTPGSYGYTF. Written as DNA, the CDR3 is TGTGCCTGGACCCCGGGTTCCTATGGCTACACCTTC. This chain uses TRBV30 with TRBJ1-2; D is ambiguous. From germline, CDR1 is GTSNPN and CDR2 SVGIG (reference sequence). Trimming took 4 bases from V and 4 from J, leaving 10 bases between them. The CDR3 consists of 12 residues.

The CDR3 is CASHRGLANEQFF. The CDR3 DNA follows: TGTGCCAGCCACCGGGGACTAGCAAATGAGCAGTTCTTC. This chain connects TRBV2 to TRBJ2-1, with 9 bases identical to TRBD2. The CDR3 totals 13 residues. The V gene end was trimmed by 8 bases and the J gene end by 7 bases; junction bases not matched to a gene: 6. Germline V gene data show CDR1 as SNHLY and CDR2 as FYNNEI.

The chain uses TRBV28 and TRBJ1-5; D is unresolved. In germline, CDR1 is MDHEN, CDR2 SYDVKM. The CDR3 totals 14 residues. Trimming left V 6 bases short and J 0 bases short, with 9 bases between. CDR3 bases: TGTGCCAGCAGCGACATAGTTAGCAATCAGCCCCAGCATTTT. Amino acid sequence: CASSDIVSNQPQHF.

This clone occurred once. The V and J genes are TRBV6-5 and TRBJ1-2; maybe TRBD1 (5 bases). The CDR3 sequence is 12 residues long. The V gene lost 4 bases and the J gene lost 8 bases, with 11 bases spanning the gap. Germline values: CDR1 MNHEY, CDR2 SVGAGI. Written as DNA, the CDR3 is TGTGCCAGCAGTTCTGGGGGGAGGGGCTACACCTTC. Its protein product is CASSSGGRGYTF.

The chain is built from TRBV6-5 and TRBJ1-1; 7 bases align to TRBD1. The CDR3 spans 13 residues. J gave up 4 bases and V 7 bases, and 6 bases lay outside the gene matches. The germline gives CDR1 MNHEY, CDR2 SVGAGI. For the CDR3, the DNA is TGTGCCAGCACCCAGGGACAGACCACTGAAGCTTTCTTT. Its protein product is CASTQGQTTEAFF.

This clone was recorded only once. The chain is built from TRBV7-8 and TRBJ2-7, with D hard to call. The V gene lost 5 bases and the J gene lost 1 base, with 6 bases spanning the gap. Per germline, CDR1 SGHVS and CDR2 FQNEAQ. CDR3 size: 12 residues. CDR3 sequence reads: CASSVDSYEQYF. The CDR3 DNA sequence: TGTGCCAGCAGCGTAGATTCCTACGAGCAGTACTTC.

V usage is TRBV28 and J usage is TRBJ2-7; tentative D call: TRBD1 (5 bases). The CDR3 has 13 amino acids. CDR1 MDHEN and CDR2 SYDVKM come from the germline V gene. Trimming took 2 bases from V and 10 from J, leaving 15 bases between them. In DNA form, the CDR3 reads TGTGCCAGCAGTTTAATCCAGGGTAGAGTACAGTACTTC. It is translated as CASSLIQGRVQYF.

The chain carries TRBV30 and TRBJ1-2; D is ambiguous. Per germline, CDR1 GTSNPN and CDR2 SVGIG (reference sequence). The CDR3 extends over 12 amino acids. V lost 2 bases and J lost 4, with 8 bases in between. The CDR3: CAWSFVGYGYTF. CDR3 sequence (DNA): TGTGCCTGGAGTTTTGTCGGCTATGGCTACACCTTC.

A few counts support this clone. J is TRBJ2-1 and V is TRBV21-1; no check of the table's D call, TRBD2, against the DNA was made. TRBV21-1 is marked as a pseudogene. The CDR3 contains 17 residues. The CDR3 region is CASTYKGASGSDNEQFF. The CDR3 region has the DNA TGTGCCAGCACTTACAAGGGGGCTAGCGGGAGTGACAATGAGCAGTTCTTC.

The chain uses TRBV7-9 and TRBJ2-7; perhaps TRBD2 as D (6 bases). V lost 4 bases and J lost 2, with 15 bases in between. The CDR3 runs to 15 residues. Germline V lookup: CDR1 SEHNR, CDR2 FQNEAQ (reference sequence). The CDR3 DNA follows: TGTGCCAGCAGCTCGCGGCGGGACGGACCCTACGAGCAGTACTTC. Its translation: CASSSRRDGPYEQYF.